A selection of T cell receptor beta chains follows, all from one sample in a study of T cell changes during pregnancy in multiple sclerosis. Sequencing used immunoSEQ multiplex PCR; TCRdb keeps in-frame clones, though not all of them. The top ten clones hold approximately 1.2% of a sample with approximately 100,000 clones, around nine tenths of them seen once. The sequencing here drew on peripheral blood, taken in the second trimester of pregnancy. The receptors derive from a female donor with multiple sclerosis, enrolled in a pregnancy study. Each CDR3 is given with its conserved first and last residue. Each record gives: J gene, V gene, D gene, clone size, CDR3 DNA, CDR3 protein. D genes are given only for firm matches. Some rows mark clone size as missing; the rest say once, few, many or name a class of expanded clone.

>TRBJ2-1|TRBV28|TRBD2|-
TGTGCCAGCCGTTATTATAGCGGGAAAGGTTTGGATGAGCAGTTCTTC
CASRYYSGKGLDEQFF
>TRBJ2-1|TRBV7-3|TRBD2|-
TGTGCCAGCAGCTTATCCATAGCGGGAGCATACAATGAGCAGTTCTTC
CASSLSIAGAYNEQFF
>TRBJ1-6|TRBV4-1|-|few
TGCGCCAGCAGCCCCCTTCTCGATAGAACCCTCCACTTT
CASSPLLDRTLHF
>TRBJ1-2|TRBV5-4|-|-
TGTGCCAGCAGCTCGTTCCTTAGCGCTTATGGCTACACCTTC
CASSSFLSAYGYTF
>TRBJ2-2|TRBV4-2|-|-
TGTGCCAGCAGCCAAGGGTTGGCGGGGGCCAACACCGGGGAGCTGTTTTTT
CASSQGLAGANTGELFF
>TRBJ2-2|TRBV30|-|-
TGTGCCTGGAGTCCCACACCTAACACCGGGGAGCTGTTTTTT
CAWSPTPNTGELFF
>TRBJ1-1|TRBV19|TRBD1|-
TGTGCCAGTAGTATAGATCAAGCTGGGACAGGGGGCAGGGGTGAAGCTTTCTTT
CASSIDQAGTGGRGEAFF
>TRBJ1-1|TRBV18|TRBD1|-
TGTGCCAGCTCATCAAAGACAGGGGGTGGGGCTGAAGCTTTCTTT
CASSSKTGGGAEAFF
>TRBJ2-3|TRBV11-2|-|-
TGTGCCAGCAGCTTACAAGGACTCGCAGATACGCAGTATTTT
CASSLQGLADTQYF
>TRBJ1-1|TRBV5-1|TRBD1|-
TGCGCCAGCAGCCTCGGACAGGGGGCGGGCACTGAAGCTTTCTTT
CASSLGQGAGTEAFF
>TRBJ2-1|TRBV7-3|TRBD2|-
TGTGCCAGCAGCCCCTCGCCTAGCGGTTTCGGGGAGCAGTTCTTC
CASSPSPSGFGEQFF
>TRBJ1-2|TRBV6-6|-|once
TGTGCCAGCAGTTACGAAGGTCGGGGGTACACCTTC
CASSYEGRGYTF
>TRBJ1-4|TRBV2|TRBD1|-
TGTGCCAGTGCACGGGACAGGGTCGGAGAAAAACTGTTTTTT
CASARDRVGEKLFF
>TRBJ2-7|TRBV6-1|-|-
TGTGCCAGCAGCCCCCCGGACAGTCGTACCTACGAGCAGTACTTC
CASSPPDSRTYEQYF
>TRBJ1-2|TRBV7-9|TRBD1|-
TGTGCCAGCAGCTTAGGGGGACAGGGGGCTCGGGGCTACACCTTC
CASSLGGQGARGYTF
>TRBJ1-2|TRBV30|TRBD1|-
TGTGCCTGGAGTCCCATTGGACAGGGGGTCTATGGCTACACCTTC
CAWSPIGQGVYGYTF
>TRBJ2-7|TRBV19|-|-
TGTGCCAGTAGTCCCCAAGTCACAATTTCGGAGCAGTACTTC
CASSPQVTISEQYF
>TRBJ1-2|TRBV13|-|-
TGTGCCAGCAGCGACCGGTGGGGCCTCTATGGCTACACCTTC
CASSDRWGLYGYTF
>TRBJ2-3|TRBV5-1|-|-
TGCGCCAGCAGCTTGATTAGCGCGGGGGATACGCAGTATTTT
CASSLISAGDTQYF
>TRBJ1-3|TRBV7-9|-|-
TGTGCCAGCAGCTTCTCGGGGGAGGACACCATATATTTT
CASSFSGEDTIYF
>TRBJ2-5|TRBV29-1|-|-
TGCAGCGCCGGGGAGACCCAGTACTTC
CSAGETQYF
>TRBJ2-5|TRBV5-4|-|-
TGTGCCAGCAGGGACAAAGAGACCCAGTACTTC
CASRDKETQYF
>TRBJ1-1|TRBV6-1|-|-
TGTGCCAGCACCAAGGAGAGGCGGACTGAAGCTTTCTTT
CASTKERRTEAFF
>TRBJ2-7|TRBV29-1|-|-
TGCAGCGCCGCACAGGGGGGGGAGTCCGAGCAGTACTTC
CSAAQGGESEQYF
>TRBJ2-5|TRBV7-9|TRBD2|-
TGTGCCAGCAGCCTACCAACTAGCGGGGGGGCCCAGTACTTC
CASSLPTSGGAQYF
>TRBJ1-4|TRBV7-6|-|-
TGTGCCAGCAGCTTAGAAGCGGGGAGGGTAGCTAATGAAAAACTGTTTTTT
CASSLEAGRVANEKLFF
>TRBJ2-2|TRBV12-5|TRBD1|-
TGTGCTAGTGGTTTGGTACCCACGACAGGGTCCACCGGGGAGCTGTTTTTT
CASGLVPTTGSTGELFF
>TRBJ2-1|TRBV15|-|-
TGTGCCACCAGCAGGGCCCTGTATGAGCAGTTCTTC
CATSRALYEQFF
>TRBJ2-3|TRBV7-3|-|-
TGTGCCAGCAGCTTTGAGGGGACTAGCACAGATACGCAGTATTTT
CASSFEGTSTDTQYF
>TRBJ2-2|TRBV7-2|TRBD2|once
TGTGCCAGCAGCTGGACTAGCGGGGGTACCGGGGAGCTGTTTTTT
CASSWTSGGTGELFF
>TRBJ2-1|TRBV2|TRBD2|-
TGTGCCAGCAGTGTTGCGGGACTAGCGATTAGTGAGCAGTTCTTC
CASSVAGLAISEQFF
>TRBJ1-5|TRBV28|-|-
TGTGCCAGCAGTTCTTTCCCAGGGATTAATCAGCCCCAGCATTTT
CASSSFPGINQPQHF
>TRBJ1-1|TRBV10-3|-|-
TGTGCCATCAGTGAGTCCGGAGTGGAAGCTTTCTTT
CAISESGVEAFF
>TRBJ2-2|TRBV5-1|-|once
TGCGCCAGCAGCTTGGTAGGACAGATCACCGGGGAGCTGTTTTTT
CASSLVGQITGELFF
>TRBJ1-1|TRBV7-2|-|-
TGTGCCAGCAGCCAACAGGGTGGCCACACTGAAGCTTTCTTT
CASSQQGGHTEAFF
>TRBJ1-4|TRBV15|-|-
TGTGCCACCAGCATTGGACAGTCGCTTACTAATGAAAAACTGTTTTTT
CATSIGQSLTNEKLFF
>TRBJ2-1|TRBV27|TRBD2|-
TGTGCCAGCAGTGGGACGGGAGGACAGTTCTTC
CASSGTGGQFF
>TRBJ2-3|TRBV2|TRBD1|-
TGTGCCAGCAGTCCGACAGGGGGCGGAGATACGCAGTATTTT
CASSPTGGGDTQYF
>TRBJ1-2|TRBV9|TRBD1|-
TGTGCCAGCAGCGTAGCACAGGGGAACTATGGCTACACCTTC
CASSVAQGNYGYTF
>TRBJ2-3|TRBV28|TRBD2|-
TGTGCCAGCACCATAGGGAGCGGGAGCGGCGCCCGGGATACGCAGTATTTT
CASTIGSGSGARDTQYF
>TRBJ2-5|TRBV7-3|-|-
TGTGCCAGCAGCTTGGGGAGTACGGAGACCCAGTACTTC
CASSLGSTETQYF
>TRBJ2-5|TRBV6-1|-|once
TGTGCCAGCAGAGGACAGTTCCAAGAGACCCAGTACTTC
CASRGQFQETQYF
>TRBJ2-5|TRBV2|-|-
TGTGCCAGCAGTGTATCAGGGGTGGAGACCCAGTACTTC
CASSVSGVETQYF
>TRBJ1-3|TRBV27|-|once
TGTGCCAGCAGCGCCACTTGGGGAAACACCATATATTTT
CASSATWGNTIYF
>TRBJ2-1|TRBV11-2|TRBD2|once
TGTGCCAGCAGCTTAGATAACGGGCTAGCGGGATACTCCTACAATGAGCAGTTCTTC
CASSLDNGLAGYSYNEQFF
>TRBJ1-4|TRBV5-1|-|-
TGCGCCAGCAGCTTGATATGGGGGCTTAGTGAAAAACTGTTTTTT
CASSLIWGLSEKLFF
>TRBJ1-2|TRBV6-5|-|-
TGTGCCAGCAGTTACAGAGGGTATGGCTACACCTTC
CASSYRGYGYTF
>TRBJ2-7|TRBV28|-|once
TGTGCCAGCAGTTCGAGTCGGGGCTACGAGCAGTACTTC
CASSSSRGYEQYF